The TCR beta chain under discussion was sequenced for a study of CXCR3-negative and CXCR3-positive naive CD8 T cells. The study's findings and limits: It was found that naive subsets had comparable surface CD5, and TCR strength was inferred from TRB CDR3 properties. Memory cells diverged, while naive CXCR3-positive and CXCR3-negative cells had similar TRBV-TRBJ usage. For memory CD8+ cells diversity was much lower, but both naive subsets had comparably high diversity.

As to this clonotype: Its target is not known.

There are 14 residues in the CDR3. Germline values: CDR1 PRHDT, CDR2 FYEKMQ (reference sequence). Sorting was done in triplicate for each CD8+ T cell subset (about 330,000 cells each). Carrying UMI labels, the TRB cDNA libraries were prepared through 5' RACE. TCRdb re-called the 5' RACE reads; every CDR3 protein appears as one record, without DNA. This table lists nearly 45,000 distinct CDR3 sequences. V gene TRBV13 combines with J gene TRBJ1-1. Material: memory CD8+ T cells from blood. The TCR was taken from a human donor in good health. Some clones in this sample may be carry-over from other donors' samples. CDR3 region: CASSFGTTNTEAFF.